The entry below describes one T cell receptor (beta chain). No antigen is known for it. The CDR3 has 16 residues. The V and J ends lost 6 bases and 6 bases, in that order; junction bases with no gene match: 9. Germline V gene data show CDR1 as MNHEY and CDR2 as SVGEGT. Treatment defined: about 20 received Ad26.COV2.S at low or high dose, single or two shots; about 5 received placebo; per-sample allocation not given. Specimens were obtained on day 63 following the first vaccine or placebo injection. Data came from immunoSEQ multiplex PCR; TCRdb stores just in-frame clones and leaves some out. The sample yields about 410,000 clones, 88% seen once. The sample is drawn from a study of Ad26.COV2.S vaccination and SARS-CoV-2 variants. Study as a whole: By the intramuscular route, Ad26.COV2.S was given once, or twice 56 days apart. Study-level results: It was found that vaccine and placebo recipients had similar non-spike TCR breadth.

This TCR was sampled from a person aged 18-65 years who received the Ad26.COV2.S COVID-19 vaccine or a placebo. The sample consisted of peripheral blood, taken in a trial of Ad26.COV2.S vaccine versus placebo. V is TRBV6-2 or TRBV6-3 and J is TRBJ2-1; 12 bases map to TRBD2. The CDR3 loop reads CASSLPGLAGFNEQFF. In DNA, the CDR3 is TGTGCCAGCAGCCTCCCCGGACTAGCGGGGTTCAATGAGCAGTTCTTC.